A selection of T cell receptor beta chains follows, all from one sample in a study of T cell clones after liver transplantation. Sequenced by immunoSEQ multiplex PCR; TCRdb stores in-frame clones only, minus some. The data hold roughly 62,000 clones, with approximately 70% observed a single time. The source material was CD4+ T cells from blood, sampled at the approximately 15-month timepoint. The receptor set was obtained from a human patient who received a liver transplant. Some T cells may originate from the graft donor. Both conserved end residues are part of each CDR3. The order of the fields is V gene, J gene, clone size, CDR3 length, D gene, CDR3 DNA, CDR3 protein. D genes are given only for firm matches. Only part of the rows carry a size: once, few, many, or a class if the clone is expanded.

TRBV18	TRBJ1-1	NA	18	TRBD1	TGTGCCAGCTCACCCCTCGGACAGGGGGCTGGGGTGAACACTGAAGCTTTCTTT	CASSPLGQGAGVNTEAFF
TRBV2	TRBJ1-2	once	14	NA	TGTGCCAGCATCCTGGGCCGGGACGCCTATGGCTACACCTTC	CASILGRDAYGYTF
TRBV18	TRBJ2-5	NA	13	NA	TGTGCCAGCTCACCAGGGCAAGGGGAGACCCAGTACTTC	CASSPGQGETQYF
TRBV7-6	TRBJ1-1	once	16	NA	TGTGCCAGCAGCTTAGGGGTGGGTCCCCGGAACACTGAAGCTTTCTTT	CASSLGVGPRNTEAFF
TRBV2	TRBJ1-6	once	14	TRBD1	TGTGCCAGCAGTGAGGGGACAGGGGTTTCACCCCTCCACTTT	CASSEGTGVSPLHF
TRBV2	TRBJ2-3	NA	19	TRBD2	TGTGCCAGCAGTGGACTTGGGCTAGCGGGAGAGTCTTTCCCAGATACGCAGTATTTT	CASSGLGLAGESFPDTQYF
TRBV7-9	TRBJ2-5	NA	13	TRBD1	TGTGCCAGCAGCACCAGGACAGGAGAGACCCAGTACTTC	CASSTRTGETQYF
TRBV4-3	TRBJ1-1	NA	17	TRBD1	TGCGCCAGCAGCCAAGAAGTAATTGGACAGGGTGCCGAGATAGCTTTCTTT	CASSQEVIGQGAEIAFF
TRBV5-1	TRBJ2-5	NA	15	TRBD2	TGCGCCAGCAGCTATCTAGCGGGGGGGCAAGAGACCCAGTACTTC	CASSYLAGGQETQYF
TRBV7-2	TRBJ2-3	NA	16	NA	TGTGCCAGCAGCTTAGCACCGCTCGGGGGCACAGATACGCAGTATTTT	CASSLAPLGGTDTQYF
TRBV1	TRBJ2-3	NA	16	NA	TGCACCAGCAGCCACCCCACTAGCGGGAGGGGAGATACGCAGTATTTT	CTSSHPTSGRGDTQYF
TRBV30	TRBJ1-1	NA	11	NA	TGTGCCTGGAGTGACAGGTCGGAAGCTTTCTTT	CAWSDRSEAFF
TRBV28	TRBJ2-3	NA	15	NA	TGTGCCAGCAGCCATACTAGCCTCTACACAGATACGCAGTATTTT	CASSHTSLYTDTQYF
TRBV2	TRBJ1-6	NA	15	TRBD1	TGTGCCAGCAGCAGGACAGGGGGGGATAATTCACCCCTCCACTTT	CASSRTGGDNSPLHF
TRBV11-2	TRBJ2-5	NA	12	NA	TGTGCCAGCAGCTTAGATAGGGAGACCCAGTACTTC	CASSLDRETQYF
TRBV5-1	TRBJ2-7	many	14	NA	TGCGCCAGCAGCTTTCGTCGCGGGGTCGACGAGCAGTACTTC	CASSFRRGVDEQYF
TRBV10-3	TRBJ2-7	NA	12	NA	TGTGCCATCAGTGAGTCTAGGCAGCGACAGTACTTC	CAISESRQRQYF
TRBV6-6	TRBJ2-1	few	15	TRBD2	TGTGCCAGCAGTCCGGGGACTAGCGGACACAATGAGCAGTTCTTC	CASSPGTSGHNEQFF
TRBV7-9	TRBJ2-1	NA	12	NA	TGTGCCAGCAACCCACCGGGCAATGAGCAGTTCTTC	CASNPPGNEQFF
TRBV18	TRBJ1-5	NA	14	NA	TGTGCCAGCTCACCAGGGGTGACTAATCAGCCCCAGCATTTT	CASSPGVTNQPQHF
TRBV30	TRBJ1-2	few	13	NA	TGTGCCTGGATTTCGACTGGAAACTATGGCTACACCTTC	CAWISTGNYGYTF
TRBV6-1	TRBJ1-1	NA	12	NA	TGTGCCAGCAGTGAATTAGGGATCCAAGCTTTCTTT	CASSELGIQAFF